This TCR beta chain appears in the sequencing data of a study of blood T cell repertoires in COVID-19. Study background: PBMCs, B-cell-depleted T cells, or T cells provided the cDNA or gDNA that made up the material.

Source study methods: For nucleated cells, counts were estimated from reference gene primer amplification. The protocol was immunoSEQ multiplex PCR, while the TCRdb copy is restricted to in-frame clones and leaves out a portion. V and J calls and clone size come straight from that table; D and trimming were deduced from the DNA. The sample lists about 150,000 clones; around 85% were seen once. Sequenced: peripheral blood. This receptor was identified in a woman aged 40 to 49 with active or convalescent COVID-19.

CDR3: CASSLGAYYEQYF. DNA for the CDR3: TGTGCCAGCAGTCTCGGAGCCTACTACGAGCAGTACTTC. The rearrangement joins TRBV7-9 to TRBJ2-7; D is undetermined. Trimming pared 6 bases from V and 3 bases from J, leaving 12 bases between. This CDR3 region has 13 residues. CDR1 and CDR2 (germline): SEHNR, FQNEAQ (reference sequence).